This T cell receptor beta chain was identified in a study of T cell repertoires in cytomegalovirus infection (dated by TCRdb to between 2019 and 2020). Study-wide context: Because public TCR beta signatures pointed to carriage of CMV infection together with the matching HLA type, the HLA type of each donor mattered for the analysis. Overall study results and their limits: The ex vivo response was dominated by HLA-C-restricted CMV-specific TCR beta clonotypes, which also provided the single most frequent clonotype in two of eight donors. In both this cohort and an independent cohort of several hundred donors, the cumulative frequency of public TCR beta family members distinguished carriers of CMV infection plus the relevant HLA type.

V is clipped by 7 bases and J by 0 bases, and the sequence between their germline boundaries is 7 bases long. The germline V gene gives CDR1 as SGHVS and CDR2 as FQNEAQ. From its cysteine to its valine, the CDR3 spans 12 amino acids. The DNA shown is the 36-base CDR3, in frame from base 1. This clonotype was observed many times. Its antigen is unknown. Qualities for individual bases were not recorded, and no much larger clone is one base off. TCRdb shows the sequencer as Illumina HiSeq 1500. The public reads were reprocessed in TCRdb via fastp at Q25 and MiXCR, keeping in-frame beta chains. Each entry merges the rows of one CDR3 protein and shows their most common DNA and genes. The table for this sample lists under 800,000 distinct CDR3 sequences; approximately 24% of them were counted only once. 7% to 9% of the sample is in the top ten clones.

This receptor was obtained from a human donor in good health (CMV status not recorded). Some clones in this sample may be carry-over from other donors' samples. Sample: CD8+ T cells from PBMCs. This chain joins TRBV7-8 to TRBJ2-7; there is no confident call for the D gene. DNA sequence: TGTGCCAGCAAGGTTAGCTCCTACGAGCAGTACGTC. It is translated as CASKVSSYEQYV.